Below, 10 T cell receptor beta chains from the same sample are listed, as sequenced in a study of T cells in Graves' hyperthyroidism and ophthalmopathy. The investigators amplified TCR beta CDR3 regions from RNA transcripts. An initial round of RT-PCR targeting the TCR CDR3 relied on the HTBI primer set. Using its own MiXCR run on the multiplex PCR reads, TCRdb lists one record per CDR3 protein. The sample includes around 200,000 distinct CDR3 sequences, approximately 20% of them seen just once. The sample taken for sequencing was blood. The receptor set was obtained from a man in his forties or fifties with Graves' hyperthyroidism.

This clonotype was counted many times. The chain combines TRBV7-9 with TRBJ2-5; no reliable D call. CDR1 and CDR2 from the germline V gene are SEHNR and FQNEAQ (reference sequence). The CDR3 contains 14 residues. V shed 6 bases and J shed 9 bases, with 20 bases lying between them. In DNA, the CDR3 is TGTGCCAGCAGGCCCCCCCGGACCCAGGCGGCCCAGTACTTC. It translates to CASRPPRTQAAQYF. The full variable domain, in which reference TRBV7-9 and TRBJ2-5 provide the parts outside the CDR3, is DTGVSQNPRHKITKRGQNVTFRCDPISEHNRLYWYRQTLGQGPEFLTYFQNEAQLEKSRLLSDRFSAERPKGSFSTLEIQRTEQGDSAMYLCASRPPRTQAAQYFGPGTRLLVL.

This clonotype was observed at least ten times. J is TRBJ2-5 and V is TRBV6-2 or TRBV6-3; TRBD1 aligns across 8 bases. This CDR3 has 17 amino acids. Germline V gives CDR1 MNHEY, CDR2 SVGEGT. J lost 2 bases, V lost 2 bases, and 10 bases had no gene match. CDR3 sequence: CASSYAGTGITQETQYF. The CDR3 bases are TGTGCCAGCAGTTACGCTGGGACAGGAATAACTCAAGAGACCCAGTACTTC.

Notes on this clonotype: A much larger clone lies a single base off, so this may be a read error. The chain recombines TRBV10-3 with TRBJ2-3, with TRBD1 as a possible D gene (6 bases). Germline V gene lookup returns CDR1 ENHRY and CDR2 SYGVKD. This CDR3 region has 18 residues. The V end lost 3 bases, the J end lost 0 bases, and 19 bases lay between the germline ends. The CDR3 region has the DNA TGTGCCATCAGTGATTTCTGGGGCAGGGGCGGGAGCACAGATACGCAGTATTTT. Translation gives CAISDFWGRGGSTDTQYF.

The table lists this clonotype with a count of one. V is TRBV7-9 and J is TRBJ2-3, with a possible D match to TRBD2 (5 bases). The germline gives CDR1 SEHNR, CDR2 FQNEAQ (reference sequence). This CDR3 is built from 16 residues. Deletions cut 6 bases from V and 0 bases from J, with 16 bases between. The CDR3 DNA sequence: TGTGCCAGCAGTTTATTTCGGGGTTCTAGCACAGATACGCAGTATTTT. This sequence encodes CASSLFRGSSTDTQYF. Complete variable domain (other parts from reference TRBV7-9 and TRBJ2-3): DTGVSQNPRHKITKRGQNVTFRCDPISEHNRLYWYRQTLGQGPEFLTYFQNEAQLEKSRLLSDRFSAERPKGSFSTLEIQRTEQGDSAMYLCASSLFRGSSTDTQYFGPGTRLTVL.

This clonotype was recorded at least ten times. The chain uses TRBV30 and TRBJ2-1; 7 bases are shared with TRBD1. CDR1 and CDR2 from the germline V gene are GTSNPN and SVGIG (reference sequence). This CDR3 region has 13 residues. The junction had 4 bases not matched to a gene; V was cut back by 5 bases and J by 3 bases. The CDR3 sequence is CAWAWDSYNEQFF. The CDR3 bases are TGTGCCTGGGCTTGGGACAGCTACAATGAGCAGTTCTTC.

CDR3 DNA: TGCAGTGCGACGGGACCTAGCACAGATACGCAGTATTTT. It is translated as CSATGPSTDTQYF. The genes are TRBV20-1 and TRBJ2-3; D could derive from TRBD1 or TRBD2 (5 bases each). Germline lookup yields CDR1 DFQATT and CDR2 SNEGSKA (reference sequence). The CDR3 extends over 13 amino acids. V shed 6 bases and J shed 0 bases, with 10 bases lying between them.

In this sample, this clonotype turned up a few times. One base away lies a much larger clone, so this may be a sequencing read error. The chain recombines TRBV18 with TRBJ2-2; D remains unclear. Trimming shortened V by 5 bases and J by 7 bases, and 8 bases separated the two germline ends. CDR3 length equals 12 residues. From germline, CDR1 is KGHSH and CDR2 LQKENI. In DNA, the CDR3 is TGTGCCAGCTCAAGAATGGTCGGGGAGCTGTTTTTT. It encodes CASSRMVGELFF. The full variable domain, completed using reference TRBV18 and TRBJ2-2, is NAGVMQNPRHLVRRRGQEARLRCSPMKGHSHVYWYRQLPEEGLKFMVYLQKENIIDESGMPKERFSAEFPKEGPSILRIQQVVRGDSAAYFCASSRMVGELFFGEGSRLTVL.

This clonotype was counted ten times or more. V is TRBV7-2 and J is TRBJ2-3; 10 nucleotides line up with TRBD1. This CDR3 is built from 15 residues. Trimming took 4 bases from V and 6 from J; bases not matched to a gene: 7. Germline CDR1 and CDR2: SGHTA and FQGNSA. Here the CDR3 DNA reads TGTGCCAGCAGCTCCCGACAGGGGGCATATGATACGCAGTATTTT. Translated: CASSSRQGAYDTQYF.

The chain is built from TRBV5-6 and TRBJ1-2, with no clear D. From germline, CDR1 is SGHDT and CDR2 YYEEEE. This CDR3 contains 13 residues. V was clipped by 7 bases and J by 5 bases, with 15 bases between them. The CDR3 sequence is CASGDGLGYGYTF. Here the CDR3 DNA reads TGTGCCAGCGGCGACGGGTTAGGATATGGCTACACCTTC.

Many counts were recorded for this clonotype. The chain recombines TRBV27 with TRBJ1-2, with 7 bases that match TRBD1. Germline values: CDR1 MNHEY, CDR2 SMNVEV (reference sequence). This CDR3 spans 15 amino acids. V shed 6 bases and J 1 base; nucleotides not matched to a gene: 8. This CDR3 reads CASSGTANLNYGYTF. The CDR3 DNA reads as TGTGCCAGCAGCGGGACAGCCAACCTTAACTATGGCTACACCTTC.